Shown below are 20 T cell receptor beta chains from a single sample sequenced in a study of blood T cells in healthy people across ages. Alongside a J-beta primer mix, a sample-barcoded 5' primer served in a second PCR lasting 7 to 11 cycles. TCRdb reprocessed the 5' RACE reads via MiXCR and lists one record per CDR3 protein. The sample shows approximately 670,000 distinct CDR3 sequences, around 38% of them seen only once. Sequencing used blood. Receptor source: a man older than 75 in good health.

This clonotype was found a few times. J is TRBJ2-7 and V is TRBV4-3; 7 bases fit TRBD2. The CDR3 is 16 residues long. Germline V CDR1 and CDR2: LGHNA, YSLEER. Trimming at V came to 1 base and at J to 6 bases, leaving 12 bases not matched to a gene. The CDR3 DNA reads TGCGCCAGCAGCCAAGGTCCTAGCGGTGCGGGCTCCGAGCAGTACTTC. Protein: CASSQGPSGAGSEQYF.

The V and J genes are TRBV5-1 and TRBJ2-7, with D tentatively TRBD2 (5 bases). V was clipped by 5 bases and J by 5 bases, with 17 bases between them. Germline CDR1 reads SGHRS; CDR2 reads YFSETQ. The CDR3 contains 14 residues. The CDR3 reads CASSPRNPGNEQYF. The DNA of the CDR3 is TGCGCCAGCAGTCCCCGAAACCCGGGGAACGAGCAGTACTTC.

The chain uses TRBV21-1 and TRBJ2-2. TRBV21-1 corresponds to a pseudogene. This CDR3 region has 14 residues. The chain's CDR3 is CASSKVERTGELFF. The DNA for the CDR3 is TGTGCCAGCAGCAAAGTAGAGAGAACCGGGGAGCTGTTTTTT.

As for this clonotype: This clone may be a read error of a much larger clone one base away. The chain carries TRBV4-2 and TRBJ2-3; 8 positions agree with TRBD2. From germline, CDR1 is LGHNA and CDR2 YNFKEQ. The CDR3 has 16 residues. V gave up 4 bases and J gave up 5 bases; unmatched junction bases: 11. The CDR3 protein is CASSRKLAEMEDTQYF. The DNA for the CDR3 is TGTGCCAGCAGCCGCAAACTAGCGGAAATGGAAGATACGCAGTATTTT.

The chain links TRBV6-5 to TRBJ2-1; 8 nucleotides agree with TRBD2. J was trimmed by 9 bases and V by 5 bases; bases with no gene match: 12. CDR3 length: 15 residues. The V gene's germline CDR1 is MNHEY and CDR2 SVGAGI. The CDR3 sequence is CASSQVAGLGTEQFF. For the CDR3, the DNA is TGTGCCAGCAGTCAGGTAGCGGGATTGGGTACTGAGCAGTTCTTC.

This clonotype was detected a few times. The genes are TRBV4-1 and TRBJ2-6; D uncertain. Per the germline V gene, CDR1 is MGHRA and CDR2 is YSYEKL. This CDR3 comprises 18 residues. V lost 4 bases, J lost 0 bases, and 16 bases lay in between. The CDR3 DNA reads TGCGCCAGCAGCCCTCTCCGCGGCCAGAGCTCTGGGGCCAACGTCCTGACTTTC. It is translated as CASSPLRGQSSGANVLTF.

This clonotype appeared many times. V and J are TRBV7-2 and TRBJ2-5; D perhaps matches TRBD1 (6 bases). The CDR3 spans 13 residues. CDR1 is SGHTA, CDR2 FQGNSA, per germline. V was clipped by 3 bases and J by 5 bases, with 10 bases between them. In DNA form, the CDR3 reads TGTGCCAGCAGCTTGGCAGGGGTGGAGACCCAGTACTTC. Amino acid sequence: CASSLAGVETQYF. The whole variable domain, filled in from reference TRBV7-2 and TRBJ2-5, reads GAGVSQSPSNKVTEKGKDVELRCDPISGHTALYWYRQSLGQGLEFLIYFQGNSAPDKSGLPSDRFSAERTGGSVSTLTIQRTQQEDSAVYLCASSLAGVETQYFGPGTRLLVL.

This sequence joins TRBV20-1 and TRBJ1-5, with TRBD1 matching 9 bases. V trimming: 3 bases; J trimming: 5 bases; junction bases outside the gene matches: 11. Germline loops: CDR1 DFQATT, CDR2 SNEGSKA (reference sequence). The CDR3 extends over 16 amino acids. DNA of the CDR3: TGCAGTGCTAGTGGGGGGGACAGGGTGACCCATCAGCCCCAGCATTTT. It yields the protein CSASGGDRVTHQPQHF.

This chain connects TRBV20-1 to TRBJ1-4; the D gene is possibly TRBD1 (5 bases). Germline V lookup: CDR1 DFQATT, CDR2 SNEGSKA (reference sequence). The length of the CDR3 is 15 residues. The CDR3 spells CSASEFGPGAEKLFF. The CDR3 nucleotides are TGCAGCGCATCCGAGTTTGGGCCCGGGGCTGAAAAACTGTTTTTT.

This clonotype has only a few counts. This rearrangement joins TRBV3-1 to TRBJ2-7; 8 bases line up with TRBD2. J lost 3 bases, V lost 2 bases, and 6 bases had no gene match. Germline CDR1 LGHDT, CDR2 YNNKEL (reference sequence). This CDR3 comprises 15 residues. CDR3 in amino acids: CASSQTSGRIYEQYF. In DNA form, the CDR3 reads TGTGCCAGCAGCCAAACTAGCGGCCGTATCTACGAGCAGTACTTC.

V usage is TRBV18 and J usage is TRBJ2-1, with TRBD2 matching over 7 bases. Germline V CDR1 and CDR2: KGHSH, LQKENI. The V gene end was trimmed by 0 bases and the J gene end by 7 bases; junction bases not matched to a gene: 9. The CDR3 spans 16 residues. CDR3 DNA sequence: TGTGCCAGCTCACCACCGACTAGCCCAACCCTGAATGAGCAGTTCTTC. This sequence encodes CASSPPTSPTLNEQFF.

The chain uses TRBV6-1 and TRBJ2-1; perhaps TRBD1 as D (6 bases). The CDR3 totals 17 residues. Trimming took off 4 bases at V and 1 base at J, with 17 bases between the two ends. Germline CDR1 MNHNS, CDR2 SASEGT. The CDR3 loop is CASSGGTIVVSYNEQFF. CDR3 sequence (DNA): TGTGCCAGCAGTGGAGGGACAATCGTTGTGTCCTACAATGAGCAGTTCTTC.

The chain is built from TRBV7-9 and TRBJ2-2; D assignment may be TRBD1 or TRBD2 (5 bases each). Trimming removed 5 bases at V and 0 bases at J, with 10 bases between. This CDR3 region has 15 residues. Germline V gene sequence: CDR1 SEHNR, CDR2 FQNEAQ (reference sequence). CDR3 sequence: CASSRDPANTGELFF. CDR3 DNA: TGTGCCAGCAGCCGGGACCCGGCGAACACCGGGGAGCTGTTTTTT.

The chain employs TRBV5-1 and TRBJ1-2, with 8 bases identical to TRBD1. Per germline, CDR1 SGHRS and CDR2 YFSETQ. Unmatched junction bases numbered 4, after V lost 3 bases and J lost 0 bases. There are 15 residues in the CDR3. The chain's CDR3 is CASSSDRATNYGYTF. In DNA form, the CDR3 reads TGCGCCAGCAGCTCGGACAGGGCAACTAACTATGGCTACACCTTC. Complete variable domain (other parts from reference TRBV5-1 and TRBJ1-2): KAGVTQTPRYLIKTRGQQVTLSCSPISGHRSVSWYQQTPGQGLQFLFEYFSETQRNKGNFPGRFSGRQFSNSRSEMNVSTLELGDSALYLCASSSDRATNYGYTFGSGTRLTVV.

This clonotype was observed a few times. This chain's CDR3 is CASSRVLDRVAYNSPLHF. DNA for the CDR3: TGTGCCAGCAGCCGAGTACTCGACAGGGTTGCCTATAATTCACCCCTCCACTTT. The rearrangement uses TRBV3-1 and TRBJ1-6; 7 bases align to TRBD1. CDR1 is LGHDT and CDR2 is YNNKEL in the germline V gene (reference sequence). The CDR3 is 18 residues long. Trimming took 4 bases from V and 2 from J; bases not matched to a gene: 11.

The chain combines TRBV20-1 with TRBJ2-1; D is undetermined. Trimming took 3 bases from V and 10 from J, leaving 13 bases between them. Germline values: CDR1 DFQATT, CDR2 SNEGSKA (reference sequence). The CDR3 is 12 residues long. DNA of the CDR3: TGCAGTGCTAGCGACCAGTCCTACGAGCAGTTCTTC. It codes for CSASDQSYEQFF.

This clonotype has ten or more counts. This chain links TRBV29-1 with TRBJ2-3, with 8 bases matching TRBD1. The J segment lost 6 bases and the V segment lost 4 bases, leaving 0 bases of the junction unmatched. Per germline, CDR1 SQVTM and CDR2 ANQGSEA. The CDR3 spans 11 residues. The CDR3 region has the DNA TGCAGCGTTGGGGACAGGGATACGCAGTATTTT. Amino acid sequence: CSVGDRDTQYF.

This clonotype was found a few times. V usage is TRBV5-1 and J usage is TRBJ2-3; D not certain. Germline loops: CDR1 SGHRS, CDR2 YFSETQ. The CDR3 sequence is 14 residues long. Trimming removed 7 bases at V and 5 bases at J, with 17 bases between. The CDR3 here is CASAEAQVVDTQYF. CDR3 DNA: TGCGCCAGCGCCGAGGCACAAGTGGTAGATACGCAGTATTTT.

This clonotype was seen a few times. V gene TRBV3-1 combines with J gene TRBJ2-3; no clear D gene. The CDR3 loop spans 16 amino acids. Per germline, CDR1 LGHDT and CDR2 YNNKEL (reference sequence). Trimming cost V 4 bases and J 1 base, with 15 bases left between them. CDR3 sequence: CASSPQSARGTDTQYF. CDR3 nucleotides: TGTGCCAGCAGCCCGCAATCGGCAAGGGGCACAGATACGCAGTATTTT.

The chain is built from TRBV3-1 and TRBJ2-1; 7 bases align to TRBD1. Germline CDR1 is LGHDT and CDR2 is YNNKEL (reference sequence). With V trimmed by 3 bases and J by 3 bases, 5 bases remained unmatched. The CDR3 contains 15 residues. CDR3 sequence reads: CASSHRGKDYNEQFF. The CDR3, as DNA: TGTGCCAGCAGCCACAGGGGGAAAGACTACAATGAGCAGTTCTTC.